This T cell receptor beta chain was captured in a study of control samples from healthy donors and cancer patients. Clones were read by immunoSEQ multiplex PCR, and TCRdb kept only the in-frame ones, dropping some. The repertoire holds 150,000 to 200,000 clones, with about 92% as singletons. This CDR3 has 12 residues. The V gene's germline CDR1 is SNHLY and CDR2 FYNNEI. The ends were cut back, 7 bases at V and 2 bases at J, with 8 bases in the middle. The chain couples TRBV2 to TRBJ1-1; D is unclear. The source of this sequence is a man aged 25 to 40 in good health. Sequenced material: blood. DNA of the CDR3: TGTGCCAGCAAGATACGAAACACTGAAGCTTTCTTT. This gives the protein CASKIRNTEAFF.